The 21 T cell receptor beta chains below were found in one sample sequenced in a study of spatial heterogeneity in lung cancer. General study points: The number of expanded tumor alpha and beta chains correlated with mutation number.

MiXCR was run by TCRdb on the 5' RACE reads, yielding one entry per CDR3 protein. The sample contains some 15,000 distinct CDR3 sequences, 7.3% of which appear only once. These receptors lack a known antigen. The sample's time point: sample taken at primary tumor resection. This sample comprised lung tumor tissue, obtained at surgery. The receptors here all came from a male donor with early-stage non-small cell lung cancer.

This clonotype was seen many times. J is TRBJ1-2 and V is TRBV10-3, with 10 positions matching TRBD1. V lost 2 bases, J lost 4 bases, and 4 bases stayed unmatched. This CDR3 region has 15 residues. Germline V CDR1 and CDR2: ENHRY, SYGVKD. CDR3 region: CAISEGTGVGYGYTF. CDR3 sequence (DNA): TGTGCCATCAGTGAGGGGACAGGGGTTGGCTATGGCTACACCTTC.

This clonotype has at least ten counts. This chain links TRBV27 with TRBJ2-5; tentatively, D is TRBD2 (6 bases). The V and J ends lost 5 bases and 5 bases respectively, with 15 bases between them. Germline lookup yields CDR1 MNHEY and CDR2 SMNVEV (reference sequence). CDR3 length equals 14 residues. CDR3: CASSVSRDWETQYF. The CDR3 DNA is TGTGCCAGCAGTGTCAGCCGGGACTGGGAGACCCAGTACTTC.

At least ten counts were recorded for this clonotype. The chain employs TRBV24-1 and TRBJ2-1, with D possibly being TRBD1 or TRBD2 (5 bases each). Germline assignment: CDR1 KGHDR and CDR2 SFDVKD. The CDR3 length is 17 residues. V lost 2 bases and J 4 bases, leaving 17 bases between the germline ends. In nucleotides, the CDR3 is TGTGCCACCAGTGATTCGGACGGACTTAAGGGGTACAATGAGCAGTTCTTC. Translating gives CATSDSDGLKGYNEQFF.

This clonotype was found many times. The J gene is TRBJ1-1, the V gene TRBV19; possibly TRBD1 for D (6 bases). The CDR3 contains 15 residues. Germline V CDR1 and CDR2: LNHDA, SQIVND (reference sequence). V was cut by 4 bases and J by 7 bases, with 19 bases left in between. CDR3 in DNA: TGTGCCAGTAGTACCCGGACAGACCACCGGTTTGAAGCTTTCTTT. It yields the protein CASSTRTDHRFEAFF.

In this sample, this clonotype turned up many times. This chain links TRBV27 with TRBJ2-1; no reliable D call. Between the trimmed V and J ends, which lost 9 bases and 6 bases, there was a span of 21 bases. From germline, CDR1 is MNHEY and CDR2 SMNVEV (reference sequence). There are 15 residues in the CDR3. The CDR3 nucleotides read TGTGCCAGTAAAGCAGAAGGGCTAGTATCCAATGAGCAGTTCTTC. Its protein product is CASKAEGLVSNEQFF.

This clonotype showed up just a few times. The chain recombines TRBV6-2 or TRBV6-3 with TRBJ1-2; TRBD1 is a possible D gene (6 bases). The CDR3 spans 13 residues. Per the germline V gene, CDR1 is MNHEY and CDR2 is SVGEGT. Trimming shortened V by 2 bases and J by 4 bases, and 8 bases separated the two germline ends. This CDR3 is CASSYTGSYGYTF. The CDR3 bases are TGTGCCAGCAGTTACACAGGGTCCTATGGCTACACCTTC.

This clonotype was picked up a small number of times. The rearrangement links TRBV18 to TRBJ1-2; D not resolved. This CDR3 contains 14 residues. Germline CDR1 and CDR2: KGHSH and LQKENI. Trimming cost V 4 bases and J 0 bases, with 9 bases left between them. In DNA form, the CDR3 reads TGTGCCAGCTCACGCGAAGAGACTAACTATGGCTACACCTTC. Encoded protein: CASSREETNYGYTF.

A few counts support this clonotype. V is TRBV29-1 and J is TRBJ2-1, with 10 bases fitting TRBD1. This CDR3 contains 14 residues. The V gene's germline CDR1 is SQVTM and CDR2 ANQGSEA. V shed 5 bases, J shed 7 bases, and the junction held 8 bases outside the gene matches. As DNA, the CDR3 is TGCAGCGTTTCTAGAGGGACAGGGGCTAATGAGCAGTTCTTC. Translated, it gives CSVSRGTGANEQFF.

With regard to this clonotype: A much bigger clone sits one base away, suggesting this may be a read error. V usage is TRBV7-8 and J usage is TRBJ1-2; D is unclear. Germline V gene sequence: CDR1 SGHVS, CDR2 FQNEAQ. The germline V and J ends were trimmed by 1 base and 8 bases, with 11 bases remaining between them. This CDR3 is built from 13 residues. The CDR3 reads CASSLGITRGYTF. CDR3 DNA sequence: TGTGCCAGCAGCTTAGGGATTACGAGAGGCTACACCTTC. Based on the CDR3 plus reference TRBV7-8 and TRBJ1-2, the full variable domain is GAGVSQSPRYKVAKRGQDVALRCDPISGHVSLFWYQQALGQGPEFLTYFQNEAQLDKSGLPSDRFFAERPEGSVSTLKIQRTQQEDSAVYLCASSLGITRGYTFGSGTRLTVV.

This clonotype is classed as large (0.1 to 1%). This rearrangement joins TRBV6-1 to TRBJ2-2; tentatively, D is TRBD1 (5 bases). Germline lookup yields CDR1 MNHNS and CDR2 SASEGT. CDR3 length equals 13 residues. Deletions cut 3 bases from V and 7 bases from J, with 9 bases between. CDR3 DNA sequence: TGTGCCAGCAGTGAGGGGCAGGTCGGGGAGCTGTTTTTT. The encoded protein is CASSEGQVGELFF.

The V gene is TRBV3-1, the J gene TRBJ1-5, with unresolved D. CDR1 and CDR2 (germline): LGHDT, YNNKEL (reference sequence). The CDR3 totals 15 residues. V shed 0 bases and J shed 8 bases, with 14 bases lying between them. For the CDR3, the DNA is TGTGCCAGCAGCCAAGAACTGGGAGGCCATGAGCCCCAGCATTTT. It is translated as CASSQELGGHEPQHF.

This clonotype occurred many times. The CDR3 sequence is CSARQEGVRERGYTF. CDR3 in DNA: TGCAGTGCTAGGCAGGAGGGGGTCAGGGAGAGAGGCTACACCTTC. The chain employs TRBV20-1 and TRBJ1-2, with D possibly TRBD1 on 6 matching bases. This CDR3 contains 15 residues. The germline CDR1 and CDR2 sequences are DFQATT and SNEGSKA (reference sequence). Between the trimmed V and J ends, which lost 3 bases and 8 bases, there was a span of 22 bases.

This clonotype was detected ten times or more. The chain uses TRBV3-1 and TRBJ1-5, with a weak D call TRBD1 (6 bases). Trimming left V 2 bases short and J 7 bases short, with 9 bases between. CDR1 and CDR2 from the germline V gene are LGHDT and YNNKEL (reference sequence). CDR3 length: 13 amino acids. The CDR3 reads CASSQRGGQPQHF. The CDR3 bases are TGTGCCAGCAGCCAAAGGGGGGGCCAGCCCCAGCATTTT.

This clonotype was picked up many times. The chain links TRBV19 to TRBJ1-5, with D possibly TRBD1 on 5 matching bases. The V and J ends lost 6 bases and 3 bases respectively, with 9 bases between them. Germline CDR1 LNHDA, CDR2 SQIVND (reference sequence). The CDR3 extends over 13 amino acids. The CDR3 protein is CASRGPINQPQHF. The CDR3 DNA is TGTGCCAGTAGGGGGCCTATCAATCAGCCCCAGCATTTT.

The genes are TRBV7-2 and TRBJ1-4; 7 bases match TRBD1. CDR3 length equals 15 residues. Germline values: CDR1 SGHTA, CDR2 FQGNSA. V shed 3 bases, J shed 8 bases, and the junction held 9 bases outside the gene matches. The DNA for the CDR3 is TGTGCCAGCAGCTTGGGCGGGACAGCCCCGGAAAAACTGTTTTTT. Translated, it gives CASSLGGTAPEKLFF.

This chain links TRBV14 with TRBJ1-1; perhaps TRBD1 as D (5 bases). This CDR3 has 13 residues. Trimming shortened V by 5 bases and J by 0 bases, and 7 bases separated the two germline ends. Germline V gene lookup returns CDR1 SGHDN and CDR2 FVKESK. The CDR3 sequence is CASSGGLNTEAFF. The DNA of the CDR3 is TGTGCCAGCAGCGGGGGTTTGAACACTGAAGCTTTCTTT.

The chain recombines TRBV15 with TRBJ2-5; D gene ambiguous. V shed 9 bases and J shed 4 bases, with 21 bases lying between them. CDR3 length equals 15 residues. Per the germline V gene, CDR1 is LNHNV and CDR2 is YYDKDF (reference sequence). CDR3 loop: CATGRSGTLAETQYF. CDR3 bases: TGTGCCACTGGTCGCTCCGGAACACTCGCAGAGACCCAGTACTTC.

By share, this clonotype ranks as medium-sized. The chain has TRBV3-1 and TRBJ1-2; no firm D call. CDR1 and CDR2 from the germline V gene are LGHDT and YNNKEL (reference sequence). The length of the CDR3 is 15 residues. V lost 1 base and J lost 7, with 16 bases in between. The CDR3 loop is CASSQGSSNARGYTF. The DNA of the CDR3 is TGTGCCAGCAGCCAAGGAAGTTCGAACGCCCGTGGCTACACCTTC.

In this sample, this clonotype turned up many times. The V call is TRBV12-3 or TRBV12-4, the J call TRBJ2-6; D is undetermined. The V end was cut by 10 bases, the J end by 1 base, with 11 bases between. The CDR3 covers 14 residues. This chain's CDR3 is CAISTASGANVLTF. The CDR3 nucleotides are TGTGCCATCTCCACAGCGTCTGGGGCCAACGTCCTGACTTTC.

This clonotype appeared a few times. The J gene is TRBJ2-7, the V gene TRBV4-2, with 7 bases identical to TRBD2. V gave up 1 base and J gave up 6 bases; unmatched junction bases: 12. The CDR3 consists of 16 residues. Per germline, CDR1 LGHNA and CDR2 YNFKEQ. CDR3 in DNA: TGTGCCAGCAGCCAAGTCACTAGCGCCCCGAGTGGCGAGCAGTACTTC. It yields the protein CASSQVTSAPSGEQYF.

This clonotype was observed at least ten times. The J gene is TRBJ2-4, the V gene TRBV6-6, with D unresolved. Trimming cost V 4 bases and J 2 bases, with 9 bases left between them. The CDR3 has 14 amino acids. Germline V lookup: CDR1 MNHNY, CDR2 SVGAGI (reference sequence). The CDR3 is CASSLDLTKNIQYF. CDR3 nucleotides: TGTGCCAGCAGTTTGGACCTAACCAAAAACATTCAGTACTTC.